Shown below are 12 T cell receptor beta chains from a single sample sequenced in a study of shared clonotypes between healthy human individuals. Profiling relied on immunoSEQ multiplex PCR, and the TCRdb table lists in-frame clones only, not all of them. The table includes about 800,000 clones, about 96% detected once. In the naive CD8 group, cells lacked CD45RO and were positively selected for CCR7, so terminally differentiated effector memory CD45RA+ cells were left out. The sample comprised naive CD8+ T cells sorted from blood. The receptor set was obtained from a man aged 25-45 years in good health.

The V and J genes are TRBV11-2 and TRBJ2-1; 8 nucleotides match TRBD2. The trim removed 5 bases at V and 5 bases at J, leaving 5 bases unmatched. The V gene's germline CDR1 is SGHAT and CDR2 FQNNGV. This CDR3 comprises 14 residues. The CDR3 loop is CASSPRLANNEQFF. The CDR3 bases are TGTGCCAGCAGCCCCCGACTAGCGAACAATGAGCAGTTCTTC.

The CDR3 bases are TGTGCCATCAGTGAGTCGATGTTAGGCCCCGGGGGTGGCTACACCTTC. Translation gives CAISESMLGPGGGYTF. The chain recombines TRBV10-3 with TRBJ1-2; D possibly corresponds to TRBD1 (5 bases). CDR1 and CDR2 (germline): ENHRY, SYGVKD. Trimming took off 0 bases at V and 7 bases at J, with 18 bases between the two ends. This CDR3 has 16 amino acids.

The count of this clone is one. The chain links TRBV19 to TRBJ2-7; TRBD2 matches at 10 bases. Germline-derived CDR1 and CDR2 are LNHDA and SQIVND (reference sequence). Unmatched junction bases numbered 5, after V lost 3 bases and J lost 6 bases. The length of the CDR3 is 14 residues. CDR3 sequence reads: CASSILAGVAEQYF. For the CDR3, the DNA is TGTGCCAGTAGTATCCTAGCGGGAGTTGCCGAGCAGTACTTC.

The genes are TRBV15 and TRBJ2-7; D gene uncertain. The germline gives CDR1 LNHNV, CDR2 YYDKDF (reference sequence). The V and J ends lost 0 bases and 5 bases respectively, with 8 bases between them. The CDR3 length is 13 residues. CDR3 in amino acids: CATSRDGINEQYF. The DNA for the CDR3 is TGTGCCACCAGCAGAGATGGGATCAACGAGCAGTACTTC.

J is TRBJ2-2 and V is TRBV30; D possibly corresponds to TRBD2 (5 bases). Germline V CDR1 and CDR2: GTSNPN, SVGIG (reference sequence). CDR3 length equals 15 residues. V was cut by 8 bases and J by 1 base, with 17 bases left in between. The CDR3 region is CALILVGGNTGELFF. CDR3 nucleotide sequence: TGTGCCCTCATCTTGGTTGGAGGGAACACCGGGGAGCTGTTTTTT.

The J gene is TRBJ2-1, the V gene TRBV5-1, with a tentative D call TRBD1 (5 bases). The germline V and J ends were trimmed by 0 bases and 3 bases, with 7 bases remaining between them. The germline V gene encodes CDR1 SGHRS and CDR2 YFSETQ. The CDR3 loop spans 14 amino acids. The CDR3 loop reads CASSLEDNYNEQFF. DNA for the CDR3: TGCGCCAGCAGCTTGGAGGACAACTACAATGAGCAGTTCTTC.

This chain links TRBV11-2 with TRBJ2-7; the D gene is possibly TRBD2 (6 bases). Looked up from germline, CDR1 is SGHAT and CDR2 is FQNNGV. The CDR3 totals 11 residues. CDR3 in amino acids: CDPKGTYEQYF. The CDR3 region has the DNA TGTGACCCCAAGGGGACTTACGAGCAGTACTTC.

The chain employs TRBV7-3 and TRBJ2-1, with 8 bases fitting TRBD1. J gave up 0 bases and V 5 bases, and 9 bases lay outside the gene matches. From germline, CDR1 is SGHTA and CDR2 FQGTGA. The CDR3 extends over 17 amino acids. The CDR3 region is CASSPIGQGSSYNEQFF. The CDR3 bases are TGTGCCAGCAGCCCCATCGGACAGGGAAGCTCCTACAATGAGCAGTTCTTC.

The rearrangement links TRBV29-1 to TRBJ2-1; 8 nucleotides align to TRBD2. Germline CDR1 and CDR2: SQVTM and ANQGSEA. The CDR3 is 16 residues long. V lost 3 bases to trimming and J lost 3 bases; unmatched junction nucleotides: 10. CDR3 DNA sequence: TGCAGCGTTGAGGGTAGCGGGGATCATTTCTACAATGAGCAGTTCTTC. This translates into CSVEGSGDHFYNEQFF.

The chain employs TRBV15 and TRBJ2-1, with D maybe TRBD1 (6 bases). The germline V gene has CDR1 LNHNV and CDR2 YYDKDF (reference sequence). The CDR3 covers 13 residues. Trimming took 2 bases from V and 8 from J, leaving 10 bases between them. The CDR3 protein is CATSRHRADEQFF. Written as DNA, the CDR3 is TGTGCCACCAGCAGACACAGGGCGGATGAGCAGTTCTTC.

This chain connects TRBV11-2 to TRBJ1-3; no clear D. The V end lost 5 bases, the J end lost 0 bases, and 20 bases lay between the germline ends. CDR3 length: 18 residues. Germline V gene data show CDR1 as SGHAT and CDR2 as FQNNGV. The CDR3 protein is CASSTVGRDGDSGNTIYF. The CDR3 nucleotides are TGTGCCAGCAGCACGGTGGGAAGAGACGGAGACTCTGGAAACACCATATATTTT.

This chain uses TRBV11-3 with TRBJ2-1, with D perhaps TRBD2 (5 bases). In germline, CDR1 is SGHNT, CDR2 YENEEA. This CDR3 comprises 17 residues. Trimming shortened V by 3 bases and J by 5 bases, and 20 bases separated the two germline ends. This CDR3 reads CASSFDASGKVNNEQFF. In nucleotides, the CDR3 is TGTGCCAGCAGCTTCGACGCCTCCGGGAAGGTGAACAATGAGCAGTTCTTC.